This TCR beta chain was captured by sequencing in a study of blood T cell repertoires in COVID-19. This clone came up once. Participants were placed into cohorts based on the clinical history they reported. All recovered Cohort 3 donors got two negative PCRs, got clearance, or saw symptom resolution. The CDR3 consists of 16 residues. Per the study methods: Estimates of nucleated cell counts were drawn from the amplification of reference gene primers. The repertoire was sequenced with immunoSEQ multiplex PCR; TCRdb's copy has only in-frame clones and lacks some. V and J calls plus clone size are reproduced from that table; the DNA served to infer D and trimming. The data contain over 150,000 clones, around 84% of them singletons.

This clonotype was sampled from a woman in her 30s who had recovered from COVID-19. The J gene is TRBJ2-3, the V gene TRBV12-2; TRBD2 is taken as the D call from the table, unchecked against the DNA. TRBV12-2 is annotated as a pseudogene. The sequenced sample was PBMCs or T cells enriched from blood (not recorded which). The CDR3 sequence: CASRLDRRGATDTQYF. CDR3 DNA sequence: TGTGCAAGTCGCTTAGATCGGCGGGGAGCGACAGATACGCAGTATTTT.